The clone carrying this T cell receptor beta chain has just a few counts. Antigen: not known. The limits of the CDR3 on the DNA are not certain, so only TCRdb's listed CDR3 is given. This sample is drawn from a study of T-cell memory formation after mild COVID-19. Broader study findings: CM and EM subsets held most contracting CD4+ clones; EMRA held CD8+ ones. From day 15 to 85, contracting clones were balanced between CD4 and CD8, whereas later expanders leaned toward CD4+.

TCRdb passed the 5' RACE reads through MiXCR, listing each CDR3 protein once. The table has roughly 550,000 distinct CDR3 sequences, around 21% seen once. The CDR3 region is 16 residues in length, termini included. The germline V gene encodes CDR1 SQVTM and CDR2 ANQGSEA. The source material was PBMCs or a T cell subset sorted from them (not recorded which). This TCR was sampled from an adult woman who had mild COVID-19 (a few samples of this study predate the infection). Cell type and time point are not known. This chain connects TRBV29-1 to TRBJ2-1; TRBD1 is the table's D call and was not checked against the DNA. The CDR3: CSAWGWGIADTQPPFF.